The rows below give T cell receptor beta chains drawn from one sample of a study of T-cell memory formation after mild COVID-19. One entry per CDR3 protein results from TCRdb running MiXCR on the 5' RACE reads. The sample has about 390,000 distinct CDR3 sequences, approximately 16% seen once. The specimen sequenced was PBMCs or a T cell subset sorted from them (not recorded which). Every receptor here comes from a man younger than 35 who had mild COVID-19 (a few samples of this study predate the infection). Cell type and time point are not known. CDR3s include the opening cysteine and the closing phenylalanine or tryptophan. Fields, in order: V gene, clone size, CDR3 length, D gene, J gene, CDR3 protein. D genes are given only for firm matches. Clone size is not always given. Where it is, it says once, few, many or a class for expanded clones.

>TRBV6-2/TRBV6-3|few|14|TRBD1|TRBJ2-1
CASNHRGLFYEQFF
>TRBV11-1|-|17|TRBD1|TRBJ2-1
CASSPRQGSSSYNEQFF
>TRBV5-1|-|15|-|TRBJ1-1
CASSLILSRGTEAFF
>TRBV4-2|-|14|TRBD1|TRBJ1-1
CASSQSGTVTEAFF
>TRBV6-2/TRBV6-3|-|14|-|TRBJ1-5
CASSQDRPRQPQHF
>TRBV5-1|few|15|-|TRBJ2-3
CASSGGTADTDTQYF
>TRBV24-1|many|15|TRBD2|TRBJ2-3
CATSPRAGAADTQYF
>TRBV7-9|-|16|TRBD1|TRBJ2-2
CASSSDRERNTGELFF
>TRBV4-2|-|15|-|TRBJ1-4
CASSPTRGLNEKLFF
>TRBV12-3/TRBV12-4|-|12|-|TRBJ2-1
CASRGPGDEQFF
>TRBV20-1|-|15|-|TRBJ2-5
CSARGLTSISETQYF
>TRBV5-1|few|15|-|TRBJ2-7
CASSLAGAGTYEQYF
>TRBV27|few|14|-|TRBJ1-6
CASAGREKGSPLHF
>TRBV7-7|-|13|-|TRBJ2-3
CASSFRGADKQYF
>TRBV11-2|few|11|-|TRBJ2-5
CASSYTKTQYF